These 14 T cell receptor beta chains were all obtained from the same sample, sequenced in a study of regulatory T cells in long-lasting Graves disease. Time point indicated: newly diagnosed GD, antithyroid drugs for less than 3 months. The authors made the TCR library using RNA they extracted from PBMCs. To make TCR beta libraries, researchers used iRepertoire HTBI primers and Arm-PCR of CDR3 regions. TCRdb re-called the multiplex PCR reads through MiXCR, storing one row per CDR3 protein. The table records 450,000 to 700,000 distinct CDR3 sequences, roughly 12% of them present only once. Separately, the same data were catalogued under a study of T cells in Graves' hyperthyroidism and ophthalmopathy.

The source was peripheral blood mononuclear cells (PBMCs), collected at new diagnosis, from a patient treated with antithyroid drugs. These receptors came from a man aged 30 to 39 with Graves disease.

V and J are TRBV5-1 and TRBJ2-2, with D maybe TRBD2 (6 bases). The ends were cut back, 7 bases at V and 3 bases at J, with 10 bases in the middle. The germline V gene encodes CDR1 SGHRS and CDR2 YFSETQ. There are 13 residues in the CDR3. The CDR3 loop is CASRGADTGELFF. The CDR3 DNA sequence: TGCGCCAGCCGCGGGGCAGACACCGGGGAGCTGTTTTTT. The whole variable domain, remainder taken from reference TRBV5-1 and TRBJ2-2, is KAGVTQTPRYLIKTRGQQVTLSCSPISGHRSVSWYQQTPGQGLQFLFEYFSETQRNKGNFPGRFSGRQFSNSRSEMNVSTLELGDSALYLCASRGADTGELFFGEGSRLTVL.

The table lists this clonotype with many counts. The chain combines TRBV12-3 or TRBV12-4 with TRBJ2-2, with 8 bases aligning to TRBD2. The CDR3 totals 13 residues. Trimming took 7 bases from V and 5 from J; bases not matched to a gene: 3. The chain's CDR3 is CASIAGTTGELFF. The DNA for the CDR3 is TGTGCCAGCATAGCGGGAACAACCGGGGAGCTGTTTTTT.

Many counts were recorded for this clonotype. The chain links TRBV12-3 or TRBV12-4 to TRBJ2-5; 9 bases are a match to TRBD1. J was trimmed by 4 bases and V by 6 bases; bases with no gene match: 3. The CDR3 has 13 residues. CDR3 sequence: CASSRGQGETQYF. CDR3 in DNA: TGTGCCAGCAGCCGGGGACAGGGAGAGACCCAGTACTTC.

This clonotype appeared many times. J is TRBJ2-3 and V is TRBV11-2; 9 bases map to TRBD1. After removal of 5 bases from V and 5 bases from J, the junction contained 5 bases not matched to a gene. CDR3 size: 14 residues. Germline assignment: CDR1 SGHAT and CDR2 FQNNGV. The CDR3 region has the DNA TGTGCCAGCAGCCGGACAGGGGCAGGAGATACGCAGTATTTT. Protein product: CASSRTGAGDTQYF.

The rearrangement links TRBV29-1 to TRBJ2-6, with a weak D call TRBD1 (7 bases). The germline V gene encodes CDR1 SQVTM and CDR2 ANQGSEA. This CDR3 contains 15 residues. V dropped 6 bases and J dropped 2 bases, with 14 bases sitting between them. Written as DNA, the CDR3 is TGCAGCGTGGGGCGGAGGGGGCCTGGGGCCAACGTCCTGACTTTC. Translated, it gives CSVGRRGPGANVLTF.

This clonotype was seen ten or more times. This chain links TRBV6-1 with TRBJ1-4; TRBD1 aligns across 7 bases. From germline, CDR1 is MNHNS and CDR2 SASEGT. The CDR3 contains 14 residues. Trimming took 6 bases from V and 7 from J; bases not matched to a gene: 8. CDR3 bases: TGTGCCAGCAGGCAGACAGGGATGACTGAAAAACTGTTTTTT. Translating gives CASRQTGMTEKLFF.

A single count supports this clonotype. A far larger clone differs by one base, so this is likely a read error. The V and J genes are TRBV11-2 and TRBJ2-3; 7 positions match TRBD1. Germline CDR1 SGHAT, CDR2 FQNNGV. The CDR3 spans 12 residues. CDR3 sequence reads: CASSETGETRYF. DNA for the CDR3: TGTGCCAGCAGCGAAACAGGGGAGACCCGGTACTTC.

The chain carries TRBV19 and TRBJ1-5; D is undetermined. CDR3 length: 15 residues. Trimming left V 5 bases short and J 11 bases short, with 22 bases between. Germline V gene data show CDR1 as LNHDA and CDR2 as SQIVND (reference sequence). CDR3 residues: CASSPPAGSRYAQHF. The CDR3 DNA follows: TGTGCCAGTAGTCCCCCGGCCGGGTCCCGTTATGCCCAGCATTTT.

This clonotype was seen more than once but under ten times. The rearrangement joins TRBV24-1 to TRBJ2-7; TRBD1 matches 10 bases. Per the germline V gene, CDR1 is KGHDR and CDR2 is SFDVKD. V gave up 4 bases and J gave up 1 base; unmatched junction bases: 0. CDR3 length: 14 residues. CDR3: CATSEGQGSYEQYF. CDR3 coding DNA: TGTGCCACCAGTGAGGGACAGGGGTCCTACGAGCAGTACTTC.

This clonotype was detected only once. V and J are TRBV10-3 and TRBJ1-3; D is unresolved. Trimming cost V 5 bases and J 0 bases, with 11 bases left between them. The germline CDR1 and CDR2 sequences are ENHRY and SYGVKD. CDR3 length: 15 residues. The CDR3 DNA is TGTGCCATCAGTTCAGGAGAAAACTCTGGAAACACCATATATTTT. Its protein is CAISSGENSGNTIYF.

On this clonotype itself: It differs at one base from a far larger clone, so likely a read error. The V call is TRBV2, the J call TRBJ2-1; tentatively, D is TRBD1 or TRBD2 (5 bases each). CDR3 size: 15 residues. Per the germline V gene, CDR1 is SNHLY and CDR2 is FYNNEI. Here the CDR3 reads CASTLEGRAKNIQCF. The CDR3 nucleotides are TGTGCCAGCACCCTCGAGGGGCGGGCCAAAAACATTCAGTGCTTC.

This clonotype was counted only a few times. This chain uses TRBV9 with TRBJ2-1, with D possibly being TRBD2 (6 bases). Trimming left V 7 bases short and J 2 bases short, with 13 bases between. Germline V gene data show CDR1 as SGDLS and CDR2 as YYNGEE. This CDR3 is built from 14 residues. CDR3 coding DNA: TGTGCCAGCGGGGGGAGCGGTACCTACAATGAGCAGTTCTTC. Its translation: CASGGSGTYNEQFF.

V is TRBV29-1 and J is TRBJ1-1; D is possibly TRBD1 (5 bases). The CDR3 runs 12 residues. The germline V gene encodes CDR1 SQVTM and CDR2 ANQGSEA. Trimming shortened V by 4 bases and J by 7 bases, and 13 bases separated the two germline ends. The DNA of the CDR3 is TGCAGCGTTGTATTCGGGGCCCTTGAAGCTTTCTTT. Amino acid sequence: CSVVFGALEAFF. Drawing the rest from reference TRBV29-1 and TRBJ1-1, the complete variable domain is SAVISQKPSRDICQRGTSLTIQCQVDSQVTMMFWYRQQPGQSLTLIATANQGSEATYESGFVIDKFPISRPNLTFSTLTVSNMSPEDSSIYLCSVVFGALEAFFGQGTRLTVV.

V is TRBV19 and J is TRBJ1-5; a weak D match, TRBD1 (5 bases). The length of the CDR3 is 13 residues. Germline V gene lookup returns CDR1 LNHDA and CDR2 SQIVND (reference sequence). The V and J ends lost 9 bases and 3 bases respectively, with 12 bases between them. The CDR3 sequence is CASGGGFNQPQHF. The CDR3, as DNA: TGTGCCAGCGGGGGGGGTTTCAATCAGCCCCAGCATTTT.